These 8 T cell receptor beta chains share one sample of origin, sequenced in a study of T cell repertoires in cytomegalovirus infection. TCRdb used MiXCR to reprocess the reads, holding one entry per CDR3 protein. In the table there are a few hundred thousand distinct CDR3 sequences, approximately 9.5% of which are singletons. Sequenced sample: PBMCs. These receptors came from a human donor in good health (CMV status not recorded). Some clones in this sample may be carry-over from other donors' samples.

The sample holds many counts of this clonotype. This chain links TRBV19 with TRBJ1-2; TRBD1 matches at 10 bases. The CDR3 length is 15 residues. Germline V gene sequence: CDR1 LNHDA, CDR2 SQIVND (reference sequence). J lost 7 bases, V lost 9 bases, and 14 bases had no gene match. For the CDR3, the DNA is TGTGCCAGCCGCCGGACAGGGGGATACGAGTTTGGCTACACCTTC. Amino acids: CASRRTGGYEFGYTF.

This clonotype was recorded a few times. CDR3 sequence (DNA): TGTGCCAGCAGCTTAGAAGGCAGGAACACAGATACGCAGTATTTT. This sequence encodes CASSLEGRNTDTQYF. J is TRBJ2-3 and V is TRBV7-6; D remains ambiguous. V lost 1 base to trimming and J lost 2 bases, with 10 bases between them. Germline V lookup: CDR1 SGHVS, CDR2 FNYEAQ. The CDR3 is 15 amino acids.

The chain is built from TRBV6-2 or TRBV6-3 and TRBJ2-1; D assignment may be TRBD1 or TRBD2 (6 bases each). V gave up 4 bases and J gave up 9 bases, with 13 bases separating them. The CDR3 length is 13 residues. Germline assignment: CDR1 MNHEY and CDR2 SVGEGT. The CDR3 coding sequence is TGTGCCAGCAGTTTGGGGGGCCGAGGTGAGCAGTTCTTC. This gives the protein CASSLGGRGEQFF.

There are a few counts of this clonotype. The J gene is TRBJ1-2, the V gene TRBV15; maybe TRBD1 (6 bases). This CDR3 comprises 14 residues. V was shortened by 3 bases and J by 4 bases, with 12 bases between the two germline ends. The germline V gene encodes CDR1 LNHNV and CDR2 YYDKDF (reference sequence). CDR3 in amino acids: CATSRDRLAYGYTF. CDR3 DNA sequence: TGTGCCACCAGCAGGGACAGACTCGCCTATGGCTACACCTTC.

Only a few counts were recorded for this clonotype. This sequence joins TRBV20-1 and TRBJ2-1; possible D gene TRBD2, 6 bases. Per the germline V gene, CDR1 is DFQATT and CDR2 is SNEGSKA (reference sequence). The CDR3 runs 17 residues. Trimming cost V 0 bases and J 9 bases, with 24 bases left between them. The CDR3 DNA is TGCAGTGCTAGAGATAAGGGACTTGCGGGCCCAAAGGGTGAGCAGTTCTTC. It yields the protein CSARDKGLAGPKGEQFF.

This clonotype occurred many times. The CDR3 spells CASSLGTRSYEQYF. CDR3 nucleotide sequence: TGTGCCAGCAGCTTGGGGACTAGGTCATACGAGCAGTACTTC. The V and J genes are TRBV7-8 and TRBJ2-7; 8 nucleotides agree with TRBD2. The germline V gene encodes CDR1 SGHVS and CDR2 FQNEAQ. The CDR3 sequence is 14 residues long. V gave up 3 bases and J gave up 4 bases; unmatched junction bases: 5.

This clonotype was found a few times. The V and J genes are TRBV6-6 and TRBJ1-5; possible D gene TRBD1, 5 bases. V was pared by 6 bases and J by 6 bases, with 15 bases between. CDR3 size: 14 residues. Germline assignment: CDR1 MNHNY and CDR2 SVGAGI (reference sequence). CDR3 region: CASSPMGEGQPQHF. The CDR3 coding sequence is TGTGCCAGCAGCCCTATGGGGGAGGGTCAGCCCCAGCATTTT.

J is TRBJ2-7 and V is TRBV28; possibly TRBD2 for D (6 bases). V was shortened by 2 bases and J by 5 bases, with 16 bases between the two germline ends. Germline-derived CDR1 and CDR2 are MDHEN and SYDVKM. CDR3 length equals 15 residues. The CDR3 DNA follows: TGTGCCAGCAGTTTAAACGTCGGGGGACTCGACGAGCAGTACTTC. Amino acids: CASSLNVGGLDEQYF.